Each of the 21 T cell receptor beta chains below was sequenced from the same sample in a study of regulatory T cells in long-lasting Graves disease. Investigators prepared the TCR beta libraries by applying iRepertoire HTBI primers and Arm-PCR of CDR3 regions. TCRdb analysed the multiplex PCR reads with MiXCR anew, one entry per CDR3 protein. This sample yields around 250,000 distinct CDR3 sequences, of which 20% to 25% are seen a single time; approximately 13% belongs to the top ten. Time point: newly diagnosed GD, antithyroid drugs for less than 3 months. Construction of the TCR library relied on RNA isolated from PBMCs. The specimen comprised peripheral blood mononuclear cells (PBMCs), sampled at new diagnosis, from a patient treated with antithyroid drugs. The origin of the receptors is a female donor with Graves disease.

At least ten counts were recorded for this clonotype. The chain joins TRBV3-1 to TRBJ1-2; D is possibly TRBD1 (5 bases). Germline CDR1 is LGHDT and CDR2 is YNNKEL (reference sequence). This CDR3 has 14 amino acids. The V end lost 4 bases, the J end lost 6 bases, and 15 bases lay between the germline ends. CDR3 DNA sequence: TGTGCCAGCAGCCTGGCCCAAGGGGCGGATGGCTACACCTTC. It yields the protein CASSLAQGADGYTF.

In its sample, this clonotype was seen many times. V usage is TRBV29-1 and J usage is TRBJ2-1, with TRBD2 matching 7 bases. V shed 7 bases and J 8 bases; nucleotides not matched to a gene: 11. Germline V gene data show CDR1 as SQVTM and CDR2 as ANQGSEA. This CDR3 comprises 13 residues. The CDR3 spells CSGALSAGDEQFF. As DNA, the CDR3 is TGCAGCGGTGCCCTTTCGGCGGGGGATGAGCAGTTCTTC.

In its sample, this clonotype was seen a few times. The CDR3 nucleotides are TGCGCCAGCAGACTGATTAAGGGAAAAAGCTCCTACGAGCAGTACTTC. This sequence encodes CASRLIKGKSSYEQYF. V is TRBV4-3 and J is TRBJ2-7, with D hard to call. V lost 6 bases, J lost 0 bases, and 18 bases lay in between. Germline V lookup: CDR1 LGHNA, CDR2 YSLEER. The CDR3 is made up of 16 amino acids.

Of note for this clonotype: A far bigger clonotype differs at one base, so this is likely a read error. The chain uses TRBV2 and TRBJ2-5; D tentatively fits TRBD1 or TRBD2 (5 bases each). The germline gives CDR1 SNHLY, CDR2 FYNNEI. This CDR3 has 13 amino acids. The CDR3 bases are TGTGCCAGCAGTGGACAGTCGGAGGATGAGCAGCTCTTC. Encoded protein: CASSGQSEDEQLF.

The V and J genes are TRBV28 and TRBJ2-7, with TRBD2 identical over 10 bases. Germline trimming cut 1 base from V and 5 bases from J; bases unmatched to any gene: 8. CDR1 and CDR2 from the germline V gene are MDHEN and SYDVKM. The CDR3 contains 16 residues. This CDR3 reads CASSLSGLAAIDEQYF. CDR3 nucleotides: TGTGCCAGCAGTTTATCTGGACTAGCGGCAATTGACGAGCAGTACTTC.

CDR3 coding DNA: TGCGCCAGCAGCTCGGGGACAGCAGACCTTGGAAACACCATATATTTT. Protein sequence: CASSSGTADLGNTIYF. The gene calls are TRBV5-1 and TRBJ1-3; 7 bases are a match to TRBD1. Germline CDR1 and CDR2: SGHRS and YFSETQ. The V and J ends lost 3 bases and 3 bases, in that order; junction bases with no gene match: 9. The CDR3 has 16 amino acids.

This clonotype was seen ten or more times. CDR3 loop: CASSMYQTGGQETQYF. CDR3 nucleotide sequence: TGTGCCAGCAGTATGTATCAGACAGGGGGACAAGAGACCCAGTACTTC. This sequence joins TRBV27 and TRBJ2-5; TRBD1 matches at 9 bases. The germline V gene has CDR1 MNHEY and CDR2 SMNVEV (reference sequence). This CDR3 is built from 16 residues. V lost 5 bases and J lost 2; bases outside the gene matches: 9.

There are many counts of this clonotype. The chain uses TRBV9 and TRBJ1-2; no clear D gene. CDR1 SGDLS and CDR2 YYNGEE come from the germline V gene. The V end lost 0 bases, the J end lost 5 bases, and 14 bases lay between the germline ends. The CDR3 length is 15 residues. In nucleotides, the CDR3 is TGTGCCAGCAGCGTAGATTTAGTATCTTCGTATGGCTACACCTTC. This encodes CASSVDLVSSYGYTF.

This clonotype came up many times. The chain links TRBV12-3 or TRBV12-4 to TRBJ2-5; D may be TRBD2 (6 bases). This CDR3 has 14 residues. Trimming cost V 3 bases and J 5 bases, with 13 bases left between them. The CDR3 protein is CASSFKGGRETQYF. DNA for the CDR3: TGTGCCAGCAGTTTTAAAGGAGGGCGGGAGACCCAGTACTTC.

This clonotype was observed at least ten times. CDR3 DNA: TGCAGTGCTAGAGCCCCCTCCCTCAGGGGAGGCGGCAATGAGCAGTTCTTC. It encodes CSARAPSLRGGGNEQFF. The chain carries TRBV20-1 and TRBJ2-1; either TRBD1 or TRBD2 may fit D (6 bases each). Germline loops: CDR1 DFQATT, CDR2 SNEGSKA (reference sequence). Trimming removed 1 base from V and 6 bases from J, with 22 bases in between. The CDR3 totals 17 residues.

This clonotype showed up many times. This chain connects TRBV27 to TRBJ1-5; D may be TRBD1 (6 bases). CDR3 length equals 15 residues. Germline CDR1 and CDR2: MNHEY and SMNVEV (reference sequence). The ends were cut back, 3 bases at V and 3 bases at J, with 12 bases in the middle. The CDR3 sequence: CASSFLDRPNQPQHF. The DNA for the CDR3 is TGTGCCAGCAGTTTCCTGGACAGACCCAATCAGCCCCAGCATTTT.

This clonotype was seen many times. CDR3 protein: CASSSLFSVRVGANVLTF. The CDR3 nucleotides read TGTGCCAGCAGCTCCCTGTTTAGCGTTCGGGTAGGGGCCAACGTCCTGACTTTC. V usage is TRBV7-8 and J usage is TRBJ2-6, with D tentatively TRBD2 (5 bases). Germline CDR1 SGHVS, CDR2 FQNEAQ. The length of the CDR3 is 18 residues. Deletions cut 4 bases from V and 4 bases from J, with 20 bases between.

The genes are TRBV20-1 and TRBJ1-6; TRBD1 agrees at 11 bases. V gave up 3 bases and J gave up 7 bases; unmatched junction bases: 2. The CDR3 covers 14 residues. From germline, CDR1 is DFQATT and CDR2 SNEGSKA (reference sequence). CDR3 DNA: TGCAGTGCTAGGCGGACAGGGGGCAATTCACCCCTCCACTTT. It specifies CSARRTGGNSPLHF.

This clonotype appeared a few times. This may be a read error, as it is one base from a much larger clone. The chain links TRBV7-9 to TRBJ2-3, with TRBD2 matching 8 bases. Germline values: CDR1 SEHNR, CDR2 FQNEAQ (reference sequence). The V and J ends lost 1 base and 10 bases, in that order; junction bases with no gene match: 13. This CDR3 contains 16 residues. This chain's CDR3 is CASSLGSGTSQLAQYF. The CDR3, as DNA: TGTGCCAGCAGCTTAGGATCCGGGACTAGTCAGCTCGCGCAGTATTTT.

This clonotype was picked up a small number of times. The V call is TRBV4-3, the J call TRBJ2-2, with D possibly being TRBD2 (5 bases). The CDR3 runs to 16 residues. V lost 0 bases, J lost 0 bases, and 8 bases lay in between. Germline-derived CDR1 and CDR2 are LGHNA and YSLEER. DNA for the CDR3: TGCGCCAGCAGCCAAGAGGCTAGCTCGAACACCGGGGAGCTGTTTTTT. Translation: CASSQEASSNTGELFF.

Remarks on this clonotype: With only one base between it and a far larger clone, this is likely a read error. This sequence joins TRBV7-2 and TRBJ2-5; a possible D gene is TRBD2 (6 bases). CDR3 size: 12 residues. CDR1 is SGHTA and CDR2 is FQGNSA in the germline V gene. Trimming removed 5 bases at V and 7 bases at J, with 11 bases between. CDR3 sequence reads: CASSRGRRTQYF. The CDR3 nucleotides read TGTGCCAGCAGCCGGGGGAGGAGGACCCAGTACTTC.

The chain employs TRBV20-1 and TRBJ2-7, with TRBD2 identical over 9 bases. V lost 4 bases and J lost 0; bases outside the gene matches: 7. Germline CDR1 is DFQATT and CDR2 is SNEGSKA (reference sequence). The CDR3 extends over 15 amino acids. In nucleotides, the CDR3 is TGCAGTGCTATCTTTAGCGGGGGCCACTCCTACGAGCAGTACTTC. The encoded protein is CSAIFSGGHSYEQYF.

The J gene is TRBJ2-3, the V gene TRBV7-8, with 10 nucleotides matching TRBD2. The CDR3 contains 17 residues. Looked up from germline, CDR1 is SGHVS and CDR2 is FQNEAQ. Trimming removed 0 bases from V and 5 bases from J; junction bases left unmatched: 8. CDR3 loop: CASSLAGSGGYRDTQYF. The CDR3 DNA follows: TGTGCCAGCAGCTTAGCGGGTAGCGGGGGGTATAGAGATACGCAGTATTTT.

The V call is TRBV28, the J call TRBJ2-7, with D possibly being TRBD1 (5 bases). This CDR3 contains 14 residues. CDR1 MDHEN and CDR2 SYDVKM come from the germline V gene. V lost 4 bases and J 4 bases, leaving 14 bases between the germline ends. The CDR3, as DNA: TGTGCCAGCAGTTATACAGGTACCGGGTACGAGCAGTACTTC. It is translated as CASSYTGTGYEQYF. Full variable domain (rest looked up from reference TRBV28 and TRBJ2-7): DVKVTQSSRYLVKRTGEKVFLECVQDMDHENMFWYRQDPGLGLRLIYFSYDVKMKEKGDIPEGYSVSREKKERFSLILESASTNQTSMYLCASSYTGTGYEQYFGPGTRLTVT.

This clonotype appeared many times. CDR3 in DNA: TGTGCCAGCAGCGCCGAGATGGGGCGAGACATTCAGTACTTC. As protein: CASSAEMGRDIQYF. The J gene is TRBJ2-4, the V gene TRBV12-3 or TRBV12-4; D is perhaps TRBD1 (5 bases). The CDR3 spans 14 residues. Deletions cut 6 bases from V and 8 bases from J, with 17 bases between.

There are many counts of this clonotype. This rearrangement joins TRBV4-1 to TRBJ2-7, with D possibly being TRBD1 (6 bases). Trimming took 2 bases from V and 1 from J, leaving 18 bases between them. The CDR3 is 17 residues long. From germline, CDR1 is MGHRA and CDR2 YSYEKL. CDR3 sequence: CASSQKIGGQFSYEQYF. CDR3 sequence (DNA): TGCGCCAGCAGCCAAAAAATAGGGGGACAATTTTCCTACGAGCAGTACTTC.